These 13 T cell receptor beta chains came from one sample sequenced in a study of blood T cell repertoires in COVID-19 (TCRdb year 2020). The library relied on the immunoSEQ multiplex PCR assay. TCRdb retrieved this table from immuneACCESS and kept in-frame rearrangements only. Not all clones are present; in checked studies, unresolved V genes account for under half, and no reason is known for the remainder. For this sample there are approximately 150,000 clones; more than 75% appear just once. Around 6.1% of the sample lies in the top ten. The sample comprised PBMCs or T cells enriched from blood (not recorded which). The receptors come from a man aged 35-49 years who had recovered from COVID-19.

The chain combines TRBV6-5 with TRBJ1-1; D is ambiguous. Trimming left V 4 bases short and J 3 bases short, with 18 bases between. The germline V gene encodes CDR1 MNHEY and CDR2 SVGAGI. This CDR3 spans 16 amino acids. This CDR3 reads CASSLETGSPDTEAFF. The CDR3 nucleotides read TGTGCCAGCAGTTTGGAAACCGGGTCCCCGGACACTGAAGCTTTCTTT.

This clone was counted many times. This chain links TRBV2 with TRBJ1-3, with a tentative D call TRBD1 (6 bases). Looked up from germline, CDR1 is SNHLY and CDR2 is FYNNEI. V gave up 6 bases and J gave up 0 bases, with 12 bases separating them. This CDR3 has 15 residues. The CDR3 loop is CASRQGGISGNTIYF. In DNA form, the CDR3 reads TGTGCCAGCAGACAGGGTGGGATCTCTGGAAACACCATATATTTT.

This chain joins TRBV25-1 and TRBJ1-2, with TRBD1 as a possible D gene (5 bases). V dropped 10 bases and J dropped 0 bases, with 21 bases sitting between them. Germline loops: CDR1 MGHDK, CDR2 SYGVNS. This CDR3 has 16 amino acids. CDR3 residues: CATKDPGRGANYGYTF. The CDR3 DNA reads as TGTGCCACTAAGGATCCGGGACGGGGGGCTAACTATGGCTACACCTTC.

The gene calls are TRBV6-5 and TRBJ2-5; 10 bases agree with TRBD2. Germline CDR1 reads MNHEY; CDR2 reads SVGAGI. The CDR3 consists of 14 residues. With 6 bases clipped from V and 4 bases from J, the junction kept 5 bases outside the gene matches. CDR3 bases: TGTGCCAGCAGGAGCGGGGGGGCCGGAGAGACCCAGTACTTC. This sequence encodes CASRSGGAGETQYF.

This sequence joins TRBV5-8 and TRBJ2-7; no definite D call. V was clipped by 1 base and J by 1 base, with 6 bases between them. CDR3 length: 13 amino acids. Germline assignment: CDR1 SGHTS and CDR2 YDEGEE. The CDR3 spells CASSLRLSYEQYF. The CDR3 DNA is TGTGCCAGCAGCTTGCGTTTATCCTACGAGCAGTACTTC.

The chain has TRBV29-1 and TRBJ2-3; the D gene is possibly TRBD1 (6 bases). The CDR3 loop spans 14 amino acids. Deletions cut 7 bases from V and 0 bases from J, with 14 bases between. Germline lookup yields CDR1 SQVTM and CDR2 ANQGSEA. CDR3 in amino acids: CSAQGQPSTDTQYF. The CDR3 coding sequence is TGCAGCGCACAGGGACAACCTAGCACAGATACGCAGTATTTT.

V gene TRBV19 combines with J gene TRBJ1-1; TRBD1 matches 8 bases. The CDR3 sequence is 14 residues long. The V and J ends lost 5 bases and 1 base, in that order; junction bases with no gene match: 3. The germline V gene has CDR1 LNHDA and CDR2 SQIVND (reference sequence). The CDR3 nucleotides read TGTGCCAGTAGTCAGGACAGGGCGAACACTGAAGCTTTCTTT. As protein: CASSQDRANTEAFF.

The rearrangement links TRBV24-1 to TRBJ1-2; D call uncertain. Germline CDR1 KGHDR, CDR2 SFDVKD. V shed 3 bases and J shed 6 bases, with 13 bases lying between them. This CDR3 comprises 14 residues. The CDR3 sequence is CATSDPPGSHGYTF. Written as DNA, the CDR3 is TGTGCCACCAGTGATCCACCAGGCAGTCATGGCTACACCTTC.

This clone was seen only a few times. The gene calls are TRBV12-5 and TRBJ1-1; D is unclear. V shed 6 bases and J shed 8 bases, with 34 bases lying between them. CDR3 size: 19 residues. In germline, CDR1 is LGHNT, CDR2 FRNRAP. The CDR3 DNA sequence: TGTGCTAGTGGCCCCCGGCAGGCTTCAACAGAACATATCTGGGTGGAAGCTTTCTTT. Translation: CASGPRQASTEHIWVEAFF.

This chain joins TRBV11-3 and TRBJ1-2, with TRBD1 matching 7 bases. Per germline, CDR1 SGHNT and CDR2 YENEEA. V lost 5 bases to trimming and J lost 1 base; unmatched junction nucleotides: 13. CDR3 length: 17 amino acids. CDR3 region: CASSRVEGALFNYGYTF. The CDR3 nucleotides are TGTGCCAGCAGCCGGGTGGAGGGGGCCCTATTTAACTATGGCTACACCTTC.

This clone was recorded a few times. This chain uses TRBV19 with TRBJ1-5; D possibly corresponds to TRBD1 (6 bases). CDR3 length: 13 amino acids. The ends were cut back, 6 bases at V and 7 bases at J, with 13 bases in the middle. In germline, CDR1 is LNHDA, CDR2 SQIVND (reference sequence). The DNA of the CDR3 is TGTGCCAGTAGGCTACAGGGTGGGCAGCCCCAGCATTTT. Its translation is CASRLQGGQPQHF.

The CDR3 nucleotides read TGTGCCAGCAGTGTGTCGGACAGGAATTCACCCCTCCACTTT. Protein product: CASSVSDRNSPLHF. The chain is built from TRBV2 and TRBJ1-6; 7 bases align to TRBD1. V lost 4 bases, J lost 7 bases, and 4 bases stayed unmatched. Germline CDR1 SNHLY, CDR2 FYNNEI. This CDR3 is 14 amino acids long.

This clone occurred once. The V gene is TRBV2, the J gene TRBJ2-1; 7 bases line up with TRBD2. The CDR3 has 13 amino acids. The V and J ends lost 0 bases and 9 bases, in that order; junction bases with no gene match: 2. The germline gives CDR1 SNHLY, CDR2 FYNNEI. The DNA of the CDR3 is TGTGCCAGCAGTGAAGCGGGGGAGGGTGAGCAGTTCTTC. Protein product: CASSEAGEGEQFF.